The present T cell receptor (beta chain) was sequenced within a study of blood T cells in healthy people across ages. Study results and caveats: The lack of PBMC sorting stopped any conclusive naive versus antigen-experienced comparison.

The second PCR ran roughly 7 to 12 cycles with a sample-barcoded 5' primer and J-beta primers. Every cDNA was tagged by a template-switch adaptor with 12 random nucleotides. A single record per CDR3 protein comes from TCRdb applying MiXCR to the 5' RACE reads. The sample has 650,000 to 800,000 distinct CDR3 sequences, approximately 48% seen once; the top ten hold around 21%. This clonotype occurred a few times. Its antigen is unidentified. Extracted total RNA amounted to at least 5.5 micrograms for each sample. Germline-derived CDR1 and CDR2 are SNHLY and FYNNEI. The CDR3 has 14 amino acids. The V gene lost 4 bases and the J gene lost 0 bases, with 8 bases spanning the gap.

The TCR was taken from a man between 60 and 70 years old in good health. The chain employs TRBV2 and TRBJ2-3; D might be TRBD2 (5 bases). Source material: blood. CDR3 nucleotide sequence: TGTGCCAGCAGTGTTGGGGAGAGCACAGATACGCAGTATTTT. It codes for CASSVGESTDTQYF.